The source of this T cell receptor beta chain is a study of Graves' ophthalmopathy and Graves' hyperthyroidism. RNA transcripts yielded amplified TCR beta CDR3 regions. HTBI-primed first-round RT-PCR preceded second-round multiplex PCR. MiXCR, applied by TCRdb to the multiplex PCR reads, yields one record per CDR3 protein. The sample includes over a million distinct CDR3 sequences, about 38% seen only once; the top ten take 8.5% to 14%. With 3 bases removed from V and 4 bases from J, the gap between germline ends came to 21 bases. From germline, CDR1 is DFQATT and CDR2 SNEGSKA (reference sequence). This CDR3 comprises 16 residues. This clonotype was detected many times.

The sequenced sample was peripheral blood or thyroid tissue (not recorded which). The V gene is TRBV20-1, the J gene TRBJ1-2, with D possibly TRBD1 on 6 matching bases. The sequence was collected from an adult man with Graves' hyperthyroidism. For the CDR3, the DNA is TGCAGTGCTAGCCCGCTGGGGCGACAGGCAGTCTATGGCTACACCTTC. It is translated as CSASPLGRQAVYGYTF.